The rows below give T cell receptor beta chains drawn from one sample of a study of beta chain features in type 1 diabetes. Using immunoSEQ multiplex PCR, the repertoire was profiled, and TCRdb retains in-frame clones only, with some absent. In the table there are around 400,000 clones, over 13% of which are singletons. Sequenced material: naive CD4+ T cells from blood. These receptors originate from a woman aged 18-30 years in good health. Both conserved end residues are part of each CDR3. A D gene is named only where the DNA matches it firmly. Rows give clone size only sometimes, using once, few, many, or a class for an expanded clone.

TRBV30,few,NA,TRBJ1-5,TGTGCCTGGAGTGACCCGACAGGCCTCCGGGGGGCCCAGCATTTT,CAWSDPTGLRGAQHF
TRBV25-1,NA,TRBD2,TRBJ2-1,TGTGCCAGCCTAGGACTAGCGCGAGACAATGAGCAGTTCTTC,CASLGLARDNEQFF
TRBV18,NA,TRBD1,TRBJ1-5,TGTGCCAGCTCACCACTCTCAGGACAGGCTTATCAGCCCCAGCATTTT,CASSPLSGQAYQPQHF
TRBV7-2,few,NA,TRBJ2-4,TGTGCCAGCAGCTTTTTTGCGGCCACCTTGGACTTC,CASSFFAATLDF
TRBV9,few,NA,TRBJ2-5,TGTGCCAGCAGCGGCGGACAATTACTCGGGGAGACCCAGTACTTC,CASSGGQLLGETQYF
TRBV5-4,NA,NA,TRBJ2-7,TGTGCCAGCAGCTTGCAGCGGGCCCTCTCCTACGAGCAGTACTTC,CASSLQRALSYEQYF
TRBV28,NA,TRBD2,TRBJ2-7,TGTGCCAGCAGTTTTAGCGGGAGTCGCTCCGAGCAGTACTTC,CASSFSGSRSEQYF
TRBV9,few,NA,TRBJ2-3,TGTGCCAGCAGCGGTCTACGTCTTGGCACAGATACGCAGTATTTT,CASSGLRLGTDTQYF
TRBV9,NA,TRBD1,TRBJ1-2,TGTGCCAGCAGCCTCCGGGCCCCAGGGGGGACTGGCTACACCTTC,CASSLRAPGGTGYTF
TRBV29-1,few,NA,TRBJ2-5,TGCAGCGTCGGCAGGGGCCCACAAGAGACCCAGTACTTC,CSVGRGPQETQYF
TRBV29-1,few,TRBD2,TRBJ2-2,TGCAGCGTGGGGCCGGGCGGGAGGAACACCGGGGAGCTGTTTTTT,CSVGPGGRNTGELFF
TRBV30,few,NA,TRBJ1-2,TGTGCCTGGAGGAACCCGGGTTTTTATGGCTACACCTTC,CAWRNPGFYGYTF
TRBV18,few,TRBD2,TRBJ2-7,TGTGCCAGCTCACCACCGGCCCGGGGGGCCTACGAGCAGTACTTC,CASSPPARGAYEQYF
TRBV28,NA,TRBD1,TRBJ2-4,TGTGCCAGCAGTAGTTACAGGGGCATTCAGTACTTC,CASSSYRGIQYF
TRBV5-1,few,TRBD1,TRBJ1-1,TGCGCCAGCAGCCCCCATAAGGGGGCCTTGAACACTGAAGCTTTCTTT,CASSPHKGALNTEAFF
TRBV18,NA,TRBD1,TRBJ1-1,TGTGCCAGCTCAACAACTACAGGGGACACTGAAGCTTTCTTT,CASSTTTGDTEAFF
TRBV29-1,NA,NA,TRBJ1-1,TGCAGCGTTGTTAGGACAGAGATGAACACTGAAGCTTTCTTT,CSVVRTEMNTEAFF
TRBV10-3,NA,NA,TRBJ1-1,TGTGCCATCCAGGGACACACGAACACTGAAGCTTTCTTT,CAIQGHTNTEAFF
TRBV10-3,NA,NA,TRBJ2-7,TGTGCCATCCTCCCAGGGTCTGGTAGTGGCGAGCAGTACTTC,CAILPGSGSGEQYF
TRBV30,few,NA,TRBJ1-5,TGTGCCTGGAGCCGTGGCATTAGCAATCAGCCCCAGCATTTT,CAWSRGISNQPQHF
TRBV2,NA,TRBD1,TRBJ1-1,TGTGCCAGCAGGGTTACCCAGGGACAGGGGAATCTGTTT,CASRVTQGQGNLF
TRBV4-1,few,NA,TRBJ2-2,TGCGCCAGCAGCCAAGATGGAGACACCGGGGAGCTGTTTTTT,CASSQDGDTGELFF
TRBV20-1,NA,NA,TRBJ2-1,TGCAGTGCTAGTGGGGACACACAGTTCTTC,CSASGDTQFF
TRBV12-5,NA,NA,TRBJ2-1,TGTGCTAGTGGTTCAACGACTGAATCCTACAATGAGCAGTTCTTC,CASGSTTESYNEQFF
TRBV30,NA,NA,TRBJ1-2,TGTGCCTGGATGGGCAGGGGACGTGGTGGCTACACCTTC,CAWMGRGRGGYTF
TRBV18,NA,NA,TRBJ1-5,TGTGCCAGCTCACCACAGGCGGGGGGCAATCAGCCCCAGCATTTT,CASSPQAGGNQPQHF
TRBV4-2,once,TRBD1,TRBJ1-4,TGTGCCAGCAGCCAAGGAGGGACAGGGAATGAAAAACTGTTTTTT,CASSQGGTGNEKLFF
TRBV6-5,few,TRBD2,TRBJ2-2,TGTGCCAGCACCGCCACTAGCGGCACCACCGGGGAGCTGTTTTTT,CASTATSGTTGELFF
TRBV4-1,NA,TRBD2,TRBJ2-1,TGCGCCAGCAGCCAGTCCCCGGGGAGGGAGCGGGGTGAGCAGTTCTTC,CASSQSPGRERGEQFF
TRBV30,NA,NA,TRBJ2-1,TGTGCCTGGAGTGCGGCTAGCGTTGGTCGCTCCTACAATGAGCAGTTCTTC,CAWSAASVGRSYNEQFF
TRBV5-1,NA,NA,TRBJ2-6,TGCGCCAGCAGGCCGATCACGCAGGGATTAGCCGGGGCCAACGTCCTGACTTTC,CASRPITQGLAGANVLTF
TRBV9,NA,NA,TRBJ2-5,TGTGCCAGCAGCGGTGGACTCGGGGAGACCCAGTACTTC,CASSGGLGETQYF
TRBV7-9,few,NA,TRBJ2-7,TGTGCCAGCAGCTCCCTATTAGCTCGCGAGCAGTACTTC,CASSSLLAREQYF
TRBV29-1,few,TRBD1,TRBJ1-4,TGCAGCGTGAAGACAGGGCCCAATGAAAAACTGTTTTTT,CSVKTGPNEKLFF
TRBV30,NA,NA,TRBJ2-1,TGTGCCTGGAGTGTAGCAGGGGCCAGTGAGCAGTTCTTC,CAWSVAGASEQFF
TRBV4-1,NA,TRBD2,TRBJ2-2,TGCGCCAGCAGCCGCCCCCAGCGGGAGGTTTCCGGGGAGCTGTTTTTT,CASSRPQREVSGELFF
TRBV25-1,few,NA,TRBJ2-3,TGTGCCAGCAGTGAAGAGGAATACTCCGATACGCAGTATTTT,CASSEEEYSDTQYF